This T cell receptor beta chain originates from a study of blood T cell repertoires in COVID-19. Background on the study: Spain, Italy and the United States supplied samples that represented acute and convalescent COVID-19. T cells, B-cell-depleted T cells, or PBMCs supplied cDNA or gDNA.

Trimming at V came to 3 bases and at J to 6 bases, leaving 12 bases not matched to a gene. Looked up from germline, CDR1 is SGHRS and CDR2 is YFSETQ. The CDR3 runs 15 residues. Study processing details: Estimation of nucleated cell counts was performed using reference gene primer amplification. Sequenced by immunoSEQ multiplex PCR; TCRdb stores in-frame clones only, minus some. V, J and clone size are taken as reported in that table, and D and trimming were inferred from the DNA itself. Of some 350,000 clones in the sample, approximately 87% were seen once. Sequencing was performed on PBMCs or T cells enriched from blood (not recorded which). The chain joins TRBV5-1 to TRBJ2-7, with 7 bases lining up with TRBD1. The clonotype comes from a woman aged 25 to 39 who had recovered from COVID-19. The CDR3 sequence is CASSYRQGEVGEQYF. Written as DNA, the CDR3 is TGCGCCAGCAGCTATCGACAGGGAGAGGTTGGCGAGCAGTACTTC.